A single sample gave rise to the 17 T cell receptor beta chains below, sequenced in a study of neurological immune-mediated disorders. TCRdb fed the 5' RACE reads into MiXCR, producing one record per CDR3 protein. The table includes 20,000 to 25,000 distinct CDR3 sequences, 5% to 7% detected once. The sequencing sample was made of CD8+ T cells from blood. These TCRs come from a man aged 18-30 years in good health.

The sample holds many counts of this clonotype. This chain links TRBV4-1 with TRBJ1-2, with 8 positions matching TRBD1. The V gene end was trimmed by 3 bases and the J gene end by 4 bases; junction bases not matched to a gene: 7. The CDR3 runs to 15 residues. Germline assignment: CDR1 MGHRA and CDR2 YSYEKL. CDR3 loop: CASSHSGGNGYGYTF. The CDR3, as DNA: TGCGCCAGCAGCCACTCAGGGGGCAATGGCTATGGCTACACCTTC.

There are many counts of this clonotype. V gene TRBV3-1 combines with J gene TRBJ1-2; D ambiguous. The germline V and J ends were trimmed by 4 bases and 1 base, with 16 bases remaining between them. The CDR3 contains 16 residues. Germline V gene data show CDR1 as LGHDT and CDR2 as YNNKEL (reference sequence). The DNA of the CDR3 is TGTGCCAGCAGCCGCACCCGGACTCGATTTAACTATGGCTACACCTTC. It codes for CASSRTRTRFNYGYTF. The full variable domain, completed using reference TRBV3-1 and TRBJ1-2, is DTAVSQTPKYLVTQMGNDKSIKCEQNLGHDTMYWYKQDSKKFLKIMFSYNNKELIINETVPNRFSPKSPDKAHLNLHINSLELGDSAVYFCASSRTRTRFNYGYTFGSGTRLTVV.

This clonotype was seen repeatedly, ten times or more. The gene calls are TRBV14 and TRBJ2-1, with D perhaps TRBD1 (6 bases). Germline CDR1 and CDR2: SGHDN and FVKESK. The CDR3 consists of 15 residues. V lost 4 bases to trimming and J lost 2 bases, with 12 bases between them. CDR3 nucleotides: TGTGCCAGCAGCCTGACAGGCGGACCCTACAATGAGCAGTTCTTC. As protein: CASSLTGGPYNEQFF.

This clonotype is deemed medium-sized. The chain combines TRBV9 with TRBJ1-1; 10 nucleotides match TRBD1. The V gene end was trimmed by 5 bases and the J gene end by 3 bases; junction bases not matched to a gene: 7. CDR1 is SGDLS and CDR2 is YYNGEE in the germline V gene. This CDR3 is 15 amino acids long. The CDR3 protein is CASSTRGTGDTEAFF. Written as DNA, the CDR3 is TGTGCCAGCAGTACCCGAGGGACAGGGGACACTGAAGCTTTCTTT.

This clonotype was found many times. The chain links TRBV7-2 to TRBJ2-1, with 11 bases fitting TRBD2. V lost 2 bases and J lost 8; bases outside the gene matches: 8. Germline-derived CDR1 and CDR2 are SGHTA and FQGNSA. The CDR3 runs to 16 residues. Written as DNA, the CDR3 is TGTGCCAGCAGCTTACATGAGACTAGCGGGGTTTATGAGCAGTTCTTC. The encoded protein is CASSLHETSGVYEQFF. Full variable domain (outside the CDR3, taken from reference TRBV7-2 and TRBJ2-1): GAGVSQSPSNKVTEKGKDVELRCDPISGHTALYWYRQSLGQGLEFLIYFQGNSAPDKSGLPSDRFSAERTGGSVSTLTIQRTQQEDSAVYLCASSLHETSGVYEQFFGPGTRLTVL.

This clonotype was observed many times. The chain recombines TRBV6-5 with TRBJ1-1; no definite D call. V lost 5 bases, J lost 0 bases, and 7 bases lay in between. The CDR3 has 13 residues. Per germline, CDR1 MNHEY and CDR2 SVGAGI. CDR3 coding DNA: TGTGCCAGCAGTCAGAATCTGAACACTGAAGCTTTCTTT. Translating gives CASSQNLNTEAFF.

This clonotype was counted at least ten times. V is TRBV12-3 or TRBV12-4 and J is TRBJ1-5; no reliable D call. Trimming pared 3 bases from V and 5 bases from J, leaving 23 bases between. CDR3 size: 18 residues. Here the CDR3 DNA reads TGTGCCAGCAGTTTCGGCGCTTACGGGGTTGGTAGGGATCAGCCCCAGCATTTT. This codes for CASSFGAYGVGRDQPQHF.

This clonotype showed up many times. The chain recombines TRBV12-3 or TRBV12-4 with TRBJ1-2; TRBD1 aligns across 11 bases. The V segment lost 6 bases and the J segment 8 bases; nucleotides outside the gene matches: 8. The CDR3 spans 14 residues. CDR3 residues: CASSPAGTGGGYTF. CDR3 DNA sequence: TGTGCCAGCAGCCCTGCCGGGACAGGGGGAGGCTACACCTTC.

This clonotype was counted at least ten times. V and J are TRBV4-1 and TRBJ1-1; 7 bases line up with TRBD1. Trimming cost V 0 bases and J 6 bases; bases outside gene matches: 7. The CDR3 sequence is 15 residues long. Germline CDR1 and CDR2: MGHRA and YSYEKL. The DNA of the CDR3 is TGCGCCAGCAGCCAAGAAGCAAGGGGGCAGGCTGAAGCTTTCTTT. Translated, it gives CASSQEARGQAEAFF.

This clonotype was recorded many times. V and J are TRBV5-1 and TRBJ2-1; 7 nucleotides line up with TRBD1. CDR1 is SGHRS, CDR2 YFSETQ, per germline. V gave up 3 bases and J gave up 8 bases; unmatched junction bases: 2. This CDR3 is built from 12 residues. The chain's CDR3 is CASSSTGYEQFF. The CDR3 DNA reads as TGCGCCAGCAGCTCGACAGGGTATGAGCAGTTCTTC. The variable domain in full, completed from reference TRBV5-1 and TRBJ2-1, reads KAGVTQTPRYLIKTRGQQVTLSCSPISGHRSVSWYQQTPGQGLQFLFEYFSETQRNKGNFPGRFSGRQFSNSRSEMNVSTLELGDSALYLCASSSTGYEQFFGPGTRLTVL.

This clonotype was counted at least ten times. This chain uses TRBV29-1 with TRBJ1-2; no reliable D call. Trimming cost V 8 bases and J 5 bases, with 12 bases left between them. Germline values: CDR1 SQVTM, CDR2 ANQGSEA. The CDR3 sequence is 11 residues long. The CDR3 region has the DNA TGCAGCATACGAGACCTTTATGGCTACACCTTC. This gives the protein CSIRDLYGYTF.

This clonotype was recorded many times. This sequence joins TRBV28 and TRBJ2-6, with 9 bases fitting TRBD1. J was trimmed by 0 bases and V by 6 bases; bases with no gene match: 6. Germline CDR1 MDHEN, CDR2 SYDVKM. This CDR3 is 17 amino acids long. CDR3 bases: TGTGCCAGCAGCCCGGCGGGACAGGGCTCTGGGGCCAACGTCCTGACTTTC. Amino acid sequence: CASSPAGQGSGANVLTF.

This clonotype has more than one count but fewer than ten. The V call is TRBV7-2, the J call TRBJ1-4; 9 bases match TRBD1. Germline V gene lookup returns CDR1 SGHTA and CDR2 FQGNSA. This CDR3 region has 16 residues. J gave up 6 bases and V 4 bases, and 9 bases lay outside the gene matches. The CDR3 reads CASSWTYGTGYEKLFF. The CDR3 DNA is TGTGCCAGCAGCTGGACGTACGGGACAGGGTATGAAAAACTGTTTTTT.

This clonotype was seen repeatedly, ten times or more. The chain combines TRBV4-1 with TRBJ2-5; D gene unclear. The CDR3 consists of 15 residues. V dropped 2 bases and J dropped 5 bases, with 15 bases sitting between them. CDR1 MGHRA and CDR2 YSYEKL come from the germline V gene. CDR3 protein: CASSQSGSGWETQYF. Here the CDR3 DNA reads TGCGCCAGCAGCCAAAGTGGGTCCGGGTGGGAGACCCAGTACTTC.

This clonotype was counted ten times or more. This chain uses TRBV6-5 with TRBJ2-1, with D possibly matching TRBD2 (6 bases). V lost 2 bases to trimming and J lost 6 bases, with 14 bases between them. The germline CDR1 and CDR2 sequences are MNHEY and SVGAGI. CDR3 length: 15 residues. The chain's CDR3 is CASSYGLGGGNEQFF. The CDR3 bases are TGTGCCAGCAGTTACGGGTTGGGGGGTGGCAATGAGCAGTTCTTC.

The chain employs TRBV11-3 and TRBJ2-1, with a weak D call TRBD2 (5 bases). CDR3 size: 16 residues. Germline CDR1 and CDR2: SGHNT and YENEEA. Trimming shortened V by 1 base and J by 6 bases, and 16 bases separated the two germline ends. For the CDR3, the DNA is TGTGCCAGCAGCTTAGGGGAAAGTGCAGGAGGCAATGAGCAGTTCTTC. This gives the protein CASSLGESAGGNEQFF.

V and J are TRBV10-3 and TRBJ1-3; 7 bases agree with TRBD1. Germline V gives CDR1 ENHRY, CDR2 SYGVKD. With V trimmed by 4 bases and J by 0 bases, 3 bases remained unmatched. There are 15 residues in the CDR3. The CDR3 loop reads CAISVDRASGNTIYF. CDR3 nucleotides: TGTGCCATCAGTGTCGACAGGGCCTCTGGAAACACCATATATTTT.